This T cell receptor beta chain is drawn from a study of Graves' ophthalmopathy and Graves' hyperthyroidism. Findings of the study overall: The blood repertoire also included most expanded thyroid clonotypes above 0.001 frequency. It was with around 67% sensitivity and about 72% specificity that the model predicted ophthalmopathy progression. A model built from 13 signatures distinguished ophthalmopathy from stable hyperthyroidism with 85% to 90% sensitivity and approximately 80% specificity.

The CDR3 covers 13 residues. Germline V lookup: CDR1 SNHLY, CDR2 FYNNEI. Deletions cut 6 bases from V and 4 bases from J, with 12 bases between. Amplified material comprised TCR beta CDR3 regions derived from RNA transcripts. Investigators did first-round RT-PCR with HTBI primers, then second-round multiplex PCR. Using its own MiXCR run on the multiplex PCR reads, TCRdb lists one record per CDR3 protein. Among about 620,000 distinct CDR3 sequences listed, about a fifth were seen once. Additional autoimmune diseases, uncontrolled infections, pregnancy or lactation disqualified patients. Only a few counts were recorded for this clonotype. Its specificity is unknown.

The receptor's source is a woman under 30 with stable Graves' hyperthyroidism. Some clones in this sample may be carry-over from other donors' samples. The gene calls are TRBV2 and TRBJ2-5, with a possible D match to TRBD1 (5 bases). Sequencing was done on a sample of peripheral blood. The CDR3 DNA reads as TGTGCCAGCAGAAGGGGCCCGGGAGAGACCCAGTACTTC. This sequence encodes CASRRGPGETQYF.